This TCR beta chain was sequenced during a study of T-cell reconstitution after alpha-beta-depleted transplantation in children. About this clonotype: Germline is not matched at one junction end, which may reflect a read error.

Unique molecular identifiers featured in how the TCRbeta library was prepared. TCRdb called the PCR reads again in MiXCR, with one record for every CDR3 protein. Of a few hundred thousand distinct CDR3 sequences listed, 27% are singletons. This CDR3 is 16 amino acids long. The germline gives CDR1 WSHSY, CDR2 SAAADI. The TCR sequence derives from a boy younger than two with Wiskott-Aldrich syndrome, due to receive a stem cell transplant. The sample was PBMCs, taken before TCRalphabeta/CD19-depleted stem cell transplant. J is TRBJ2-3 and V is TRBV10-2; TRBD2 agrees at 8 bases. CDR3 region: CSSSELAGGVTDTQYF. Here the CDR3 DNA reads TGCTCCAGCAGTGAGCTGGCGGGAGGTGTGACAGATACGCAGTATTTT.